This note documents a single TCR beta chain sequence. Sequencing used immunoSEQ multiplex PCR; TCRdb keeps in-frame clones, though not all of them. This sample carries tens of thousands of clones, about 87% of them seen once, and the ten largest clones take roughly 6.2%. The V end lost 5 bases, the J end lost 7 bases, and 18 bases lay between the germline ends. This CDR3 region has 15 residues. The germline gives CDR1 SGHTA, CDR2 FQGNSA. The data were taken from a study of blood T cell repertoires in COVID-19. This TCR was sampled from a man in his fifties or sixties with active COVID-19. The rearrangement links TRBV7-2 to TRBJ1-5; D is undetermined. The sequenced sample consisted of peripheral blood. CDR3 DNA sequence: TGTGCCAGCAGCCAACAGAACGGTCAAGACCAGCCCCAGCATTTT. This translates into CASSQQNGQDQPQHF.